Listed below are T cell receptor beta chains from one sample, sequenced in a study of identical twins' blood T cells. TCRdb independently ran MiXCR on the 5' RACE reads; one entry per CDR3 protein. The sample holds fewer than 450,000 distinct CDR3 sequences, roughly 30% seen once. Sequenced input: PBMCs. The receptors derive from a woman aged 18 to 55 in good health. The CDR3 runs from the conserved cysteine through the conserved F or W. D genes are given only for firm matches. Rows give clone size only sometimes, using once, few, many, or a class for an expanded clone.

d_gene	v_gene	abundance	j_gene	CDR3nt	CDR3aa
.	TRBV10-3	few	TRBJ1-2	TGTGCCATCTCGCTAGTTGGGTATGGCTACACCTTC	CAISLVGYGYTF
.	TRBV7-2	.	TRBJ2-3	TGTGCCAGCATCTTAGGCGCCATCTTCACAGATACGCAGTATTTT	CASILGAIFTDTQYF
TRBD2	TRBV20-1	few	TRBJ2-3	TGCAGTGCTAGAGAAAATAGCGGGGGGAACACAGATACGCAGTATTTT	CSARENSGGNTDTQYF
TRBD1	TRBV7-9	.	TRBJ2-7	TGTGCCAGCAGCACCTTCCAGGGGGCCAAGCTCTACGAGCAGTACTTC	CASSTFQGAKLYEQYF
TRBD1	TRBV7-2	once	TRBJ1-6	TGTGCCAGCAGCTATCTGACAGGGGGTTCACCCCTCCACTTT	CASSYLTGGSPLHF
.	TRBV10-3	.	TRBJ2-1	TGTGCCATCAGTCTAACCCAGGACAATGAGCAGTTCTTC	CAISLTQDNEQFF
.	TRBV18	.	TRBJ2-5	TGTGCCAGCTCACCTCCCGGCGCAGGGGTTTCAGAGACCCAGTACTTC	CASSPPGAGVSETQYF
TRBD1	TRBV18	many	TRBJ2-7	TGTGCCAGCAGCCCCGGGACAGGGTTCTACGAGCAGTACTTC	CASSPGTGFYEQYF
.	TRBV2	.	TRBJ1-4	TGTGCCAGCAGAGAACAGGGATCTAATGAAAAACTGTTTTTT	CASREQGSNEKLFF
.	TRBV19	.	TRBJ1-1	TGTGCCAGTAAGCGTCCGTTCGGGGACACTGAAGCTTTCTTT	CASKRPFGDTEAFF